Presented here are 8 T cell receptor beta chains from one specimen sequenced in a study of T cell responses to AZD1222 COVID-19 vaccine. Method: immunoSEQ multiplex PCR; TCRdb's copy keeps in-frame clones and lacks some. The repertoire includes 120,000 or so clones, roughly 82% of them detected once, and around a quarter sits in the top ten. The sample consisted of peripheral blood, taken 28 days after the second AZD1222 dose. The receptors shown here come from an adult who received the AZD1222 COVID-19 vaccine.

The chain combines TRBV3-1 (or the pseudogene TRBV3-2) with TRBJ1-1; tentative D call: TRBD1 (5 bases). V was cut by 1 base and J by 6 bases, with 12 bases left in between. Germline CDR1 LGHDT, CDR2 YNNKEL (reference sequence). The CDR3 spans 14 residues. CDR3: CASSQVGAGAEAFF. The CDR3 region has the DNA TGTGCCAGCAGCCAAGTGGGAGCGGGGGCTGAAGCTTTCTTT.

This rearrangement joins TRBV6-5 to TRBJ2-2; 7 bases are shared with TRBD1. Germline-derived CDR1 and CDR2 are MNHEY and SVGAGI. CDR3 size: 13 residues. The V segment lost 7 bases and the J segment 5 bases; nucleotides outside the gene matches: 4. The DNA for the CDR3 is TGTGCCAGCACAGGGACAGCTACCGGGGAGCTGTTTTTT. Translation: CASTGTATGELFF.

This chain links TRBV3-1 (or the pseudogene TRBV3-2) with TRBJ1-1; no clear D. The germline gives CDR1 LGHDT, CDR2 YNNKEL (reference sequence). V dropped 4 bases and J dropped 0 bases, with 18 bases sitting between them. The CDR3 spans 17 residues. The DNA of the CDR3 is TGTGCCAGCAGCCTATACTCCCCGGGCAGGCTGAACACTGAAGCTTTCTTT. Amino acid sequence: CASSLYSPGRLNTEAFF.

The chain carries TRBV19 and TRBJ1-5; D call uncertain. In germline, CDR1 is LNHDA, CDR2 SQIVND (reference sequence). V was pared by 3 bases and J by 5 bases, with 17 bases between. This CDR3 region has 16 residues. The CDR3 DNA reads as TGTGCCAGTAGTATGGGATTTGGAGGAGTGGATCAGCCCCAGCATTTT. Translated: CASSMGFGGVDQPQHF.

This clone was counted only a few times. The chain couples TRBV3-1 (or the pseudogene TRBV3-2) to TRBJ2-1, with a weak D call TRBD2 (6 bases). Germline loops: CDR1 LGHDT, CDR2 YNNKEL (reference sequence). Trimming removed 2 bases from V and 6 bases from J, with 14 bases in between. The CDR3 runs 15 residues. CDR3 amino acids: CASSQRSQGGNEQFF. In nucleotides, the CDR3 is TGTGCCAGCAGCCAACGTTCCCAGGGAGGCAATGAGCAGTTCTTC.

This chain uses TRBV3-1 (or the pseudogene TRBV3-2) with TRBJ1-4, with 9 bases that match TRBD1. The CDR3 is 16 residues long. Trimming took 1 base from V and 11 from J; bases not matched to a gene: 11. Germline V gene sequence: CDR1 LGHDT, CDR2 YNNKEL (reference sequence). The CDR3 protein is CASSQVPPDRGPKLFF. CDR3 bases: TGTGCCAGCAGCCAAGTTCCCCCGGACAGGGGCCCTAAACTGTTTTTT.

The V gene is TRBV19, the J gene TRBJ1-4; 7 bases fit TRBD1. This CDR3 is built from 18 residues. Looked up from germline, CDR1 is LNHDA and CDR2 is SQIVND (reference sequence). V was pared by 6 bases and J by 0 bases, with 13 bases of the junction left unmatched. As DNA, the CDR3 is TGTGCCAGTAGGCCCAAAGGGCAGGGGGAGACAACTAATGAAAAACTGTTTTTT. Amino acids: CASRPKGQGETTNEKLFF.

Only one count was recorded for this clone. In DNA form, the CDR3 reads TGCGCCAGCTCGCCGGCTGGGAGAAATCAGCCCCAGCATTTT. Its translation: CASSPAGRNQPQHF. The gene calls are TRBV10-1 and TRBJ1-5; D uncertain. CDR1 and CDR2 from the germline V gene are WNHNN and SYGVQD (reference sequence). This CDR3 is built from 14 residues. V dropped 8 bases and J dropped 4 bases, with 15 bases sitting between them.